This passage covers 18 T cell receptor beta chains from one sample sequenced in a study of post-analysis software for immune sequencing data (dated by TCRdb to between 2014 and 2017). The time point tag for this specimen amounts to: second blood draw from one MS patient after hematopoietic stem cell transplantation. Library method: PCR. For sequencing, an Illumina HiSeq 2500 was employed. To reduce PCR and sequencing biases, unique molecular identifiers were incorporated into the TCR beta cDNA libraries. Using fastp at Q25 and MiXCR, TCRdb reprocessed the public reads and kept productive beta chains. Each record represents a unique CDR3 protein, reported with the most common genes and DNA among its rows. The sample table lists 150,000 to 200,000 distinct CDR3 sequences, about 36% of them with a count of one. In total, the top ten clones hold 25% to 35% of the sample. Sequences were derived from blood, sampled after autologous hematopoietic stem cell transplantation. These TCRs come from a girl aged 5-17 years with multiple sclerosis. Donor details come from another sample of the same person, matched by shared clones.

V is TRBV27 and J is TRBJ2-3, with D possibly being TRBD2 (6 bases). Germline-derived CDR1 and CDR2 are MNHEY and SMNVEV (reference sequence). This CDR3 has 15 residues. The germline V and J ends were trimmed by 2 bases and 0 bases, with 9 bases remaining between them. Here the CDR3 DNA reads TGTGCCAGCAGTTTAGGCGGGAAAAGCACAGATACGCAGTATTTT. Its translation is CASSLGGKSTDTQYF.

The gene calls are TRBV9 and TRBJ1-4, with D tentatively TRBD1 (5 bases). Trimming left V 3 bases short and J 6 bases short, with 18 bases between. The V gene's germline CDR1 is SGDLS and CDR2 YYNGEE. The CDR3 contains 16 residues. CDR3 loop: CASSATRDGGYEKLFF. The CDR3, as DNA: TGTGCCAGCAGCGCCACCAGGGACGGGGGATATGAAAAACTGTTTTTT.

This clonotype was picked up a small number of times. This chain connects TRBV25-1 to TRBJ2-5; 7 nucleotides agree with TRBD1. With 3 bases clipped from V and 2 bases from J, the junction kept 12 bases outside the gene matches. This CDR3 spans 17 amino acids. Germline V gene data show CDR1 as MGHDK and CDR2 as SYGVNS. The CDR3 region has the DNA TGTGCCAGCAGTGATCACCTCTCAGGCAGGGGGCAAGAGACCCAGTACTTC. Translation gives CASSDHLSGRGQETQYF.

This clonotype turned up a few times. This chain links TRBV20-1 with TRBJ2-7, with D hard to call. The V end was cut by 7 bases, the J end by 0 bases, with 13 bases between. CDR3 length: 13 amino acids. CDR1 and CDR2 from the germline V gene are DFQATT and SNEGSKA (reference sequence). The CDR3 reads CSGRFGASYEQYF. The CDR3 DNA is TGCAGTGGTCGCTTCGGCGCCTCCTACGAGCAGTACTTC.

The chain recombines TRBV4-2 with TRBJ2-5; D not certain. The J call may be wrong; the DNA end is better matched by TRBJ2-7. The CDR3 runs 14 residues. Germline V CDR1 and CDR2: LGHNA, YNFKEQ. The CDR3 nucleotides are TGTGCCAGCAGCCAAAACGCACTCGCACACGAGCAGTACTTC. Protein sequence: CASSQNALAHEQYF.

The gene calls are TRBV4-2 and TRBJ2-1; D is uncertain. The ends were cut back, 0 bases at V and 4 bases at J, with 7 bases in the middle. The CDR3 has 14 amino acids. CDR1 is LGHNA, CDR2 YNFKEQ, per germline. CDR3 protein: CASSQDANYNEQFF. In DNA, the CDR3 is TGTGCCAGCAGCCAAGATGCAAATTACAATGAGCAGTTCTTC.

As to this clonotype: It may be a read error: a sequence one base away is much more abundant. The rearrangement uses TRBV28 and TRBJ2-7, with TRBD2 as a possible D gene (6 bases). The CDR3 is 12 amino acids. V was clipped by 7 bases and J by 3 bases, with 10 bases between them. Germline-derived CDR1 and CDR2 are MDHEN and SYDVKM. This chain's CDR3 is CASNPDYYEQYF. In DNA form, the CDR3 reads TGTGCCAGCAACCCGGACTACTACGAGCAGTACTTC.

The chain has TRBV20-1 and TRBJ1-1; the D is unclear. The CDR3 contains 14 residues. The V gene lost 5 bases and the J gene lost 1 base, with 14 bases spanning the gap. Germline loops: CDR1 DFQATT, CDR2 SNEGSKA (reference sequence). CDR3: CSAQEWTTNTEAFF. In nucleotides, the CDR3 is TGCAGTGCTCAAGAGTGGACGACGAACACTGAAGCTTTCTTT.

This clonotype came up a few times. The V gene is TRBV3-1, the J gene TRBJ1-1; unclear D gene. There are 12 residues in the CDR3. The germline V gene encodes CDR1 LGHDT and CDR2 YNNKEL (reference sequence). V dropped 2 bases and J dropped 7 bases, with 8 bases sitting between them. This CDR3 reads CASSQLEHEAFF. The CDR3 nucleotides read TGTGCCAGCAGCCAATTGGAACATGAAGCTTTCTTT.

A few counts support this clonotype. The chain employs TRBV12-3 or TRBV12-4 and TRBJ2-1; no definite D call. Trimming pared 5 bases from V and 0 bases from J, leaving 8 bases between. The CDR3 length is 14 residues. The CDR3 loop reads CASSPSTSYNEQFF. DNA for the CDR3: TGTGCCAGCAGTCCCTCAACCTCCTACAATGAGCAGTTCTTC.

The rearrangement links TRBV28 to TRBJ1-1, with 7 bases fitting TRBD1. This CDR3 comprises 18 residues. V shed 5 bases, J shed 3 bases, and the junction held 18 bases outside the gene matches. Germline V gives CDR1 MDHEN, CDR2 SYDVKM. The CDR3 spells CASSPRGYRGERDTEAFF. The DNA for the CDR3 is TGTGCCAGCAGTCCCCGGGGGTACAGGGGTGAGAGAGACACTGAAGCTTTCTTT. The full variable domain, completed using reference TRBV28 and TRBJ1-1, is DVKVTQSSRYLVKRTGEKVFLECVQDMDHENMFWYRQDPGLGLRLIYFSYDVKMKEKGDIPEGYSVSREKKERFSLILESASTNQTSMYLCASSPRGYRGERDTEAFFGQGTRLTVV.

The rearrangement joins TRBV9 to TRBJ2-1; a weak D match, TRBD2 (5 bases). The CDR3 is 14 residues long. Germline loops: CDR1 SGDLS, CDR2 YYNGEE. Deletions cut 4 bases from V and 3 bases from J, with 11 bases between. The CDR3 DNA is TGTGCCAGCAGCCCCCAGAGCGGCTACAATGAGCAGTTCTTC. Translating it yields CASSPQSGYNEQFF.

The chain uses TRBV20-1 and TRBJ2-1; 10 positions agree with TRBD2. This CDR3 is built from 12 residues. The ends lost 5 bases at V and 6 bases at J; junction bases unmatched: 1. CDR1 is DFQATT, CDR2 SNEGSKA, per germline (reference sequence). CDR3 protein: CSAEREGNEQFF. CDR3 coding DNA: TGCAGTGCTGAGCGGGAGGGCAATGAGCAGTTCTTC.

This clonotype was picked up a small number of times. V gene TRBV21-1 combines with J gene TRBJ2-7; the DNA was not used to check the table's D call, TRBD1. TRBV21-1 is assigned pseudogene status. This CDR3 is built from 14 residues. The CDR3 spells CASSSWDRVYEQYF. In DNA, the CDR3 is TGTGCCAGCAGCTCGTGGGACAGGGTCTACGAGCAGTACTTC.

This clonotype is labeled medium-sized. V gene TRBV7-2 combines with J gene TRBJ2-7; 8 positions agree with TRBD2. J gave up 2 bases and V 5 bases, and 5 bases lay outside the gene matches. This CDR3 contains 14 residues. Germline CDR1 is SGHTA and CDR2 is FQGNSA. The CDR3 is CASSQIAGTYEQYF. The CDR3 DNA reads as TGTGCCAGCAGCCAAATAGCGGGAACCTACGAGCAGTACTTC.

This sequence joins TRBV5-1 and TRBJ1-1; 7 bases map to TRBD1. This CDR3 region has 15 residues. The germline V gene encodes CDR1 SGHRS and CDR2 YFSETQ. The trim removed 4 bases at V and 4 bases at J, leaving 10 bases unmatched. CDR3 DNA: TGCGCCAGCAGCCCCCGGGGTCCAGGGGGCACTGAAGCTTTCTTT. It translates to CASSPRGPGGTEAFF.

This clonotype was recorded at least ten times. The chain has TRBV27 and TRBJ2-1, with TRBD2 matching over 8 bases. CDR3 length: 14 amino acids. The V gene's germline CDR1 is MNHEY and CDR2 SMNVEV (reference sequence). V trimming: 6 bases; J trimming: 2 bases; junction bases outside the gene matches: 3. Here the CDR3 reads CASSSGSPYNEQFF. The CDR3, as DNA: TGTGCCAGCAGCAGCGGGAGTCCCTACAATGAGCAGTTCTTC.

This clonotype was seen only a few times. V is TRBV7-8 and J is TRBJ2-7, with D unclear. This CDR3 has 12 amino acids. Trimming took 5 bases from V and 9 from J, leaving 14 bases between them. Germline CDR1 and CDR2: SGHVS and FQNEAQ. The DNA for the CDR3 is TGTGCCAGCAGCCGATCCTCCGATGTGCAGTACTTC. Encoded protein: CASSRSSDVQYF.